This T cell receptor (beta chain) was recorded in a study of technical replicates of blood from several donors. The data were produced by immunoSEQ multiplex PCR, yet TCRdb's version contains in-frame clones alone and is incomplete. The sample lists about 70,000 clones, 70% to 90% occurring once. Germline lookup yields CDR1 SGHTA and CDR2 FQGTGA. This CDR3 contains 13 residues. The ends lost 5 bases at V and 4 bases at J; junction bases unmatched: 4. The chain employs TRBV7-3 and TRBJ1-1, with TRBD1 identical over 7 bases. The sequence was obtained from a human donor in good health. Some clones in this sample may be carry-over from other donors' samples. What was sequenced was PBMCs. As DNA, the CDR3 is TGTGCCAGCAGCATGACAGGGATCACTGAAGCTTTCTTT. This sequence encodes CASSMTGITEAFF. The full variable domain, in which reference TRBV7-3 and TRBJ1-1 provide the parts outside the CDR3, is GAGVSQTPSNKVTEKGKYVELRCDPISGHTALYWYRQSLGQGPEFLIYFQGTGAADDSGLPNDRFFAVRPEGSVSTLKIQRTERGDSAVYLCASSMTGITEAFFGQGTRLTVV.